This TCR beta chain came from a study of vaccination and CD4 T cells after COVID-19. The treatment is: approximately 9-day PBMC culture with coronavirus spike peptide pools or control peptides (ViraFEST assay). ViraFEST grew antigen-specific T cells using peptide pools, then sequenced TCRs. The germline V gene has CDR1 MGHDK and CDR2 SYGVNS. The CDR3 totals 17 residues. Trimming cost V 3 bases and J 4 bases, with 18 bases left between them. This clonotype is a singleton in its sample. The antigen is not known. CD4+ T cells that had been cultured provided DNA sequenced with the Oncomine TCR Beta short-read assay. TCRdb redid the calling of the PCR reads with MiXCR, one entry per CDR3 protein. Of some 23,000 distinct CDR3 sequences in the sample, about 61% were seen once.

The rearrangement joins TRBV25-1 to TRBJ2-2; tentative D call: TRBD1 (7 bases). The specimen comprised CD4+ T cells from blood, cultured in vitro, sampled after SARS-CoV-2 vaccination. The receptor was isolated from a human donor who received a COVID-19 vaccine. CDR3 DNA: TGTGCCAGCAGTGACCCCGGTGGAGGGGGCGTCACCGGGGAGCTGTTTTTT. It yields the protein CASSDPGGGGVTGELFF.